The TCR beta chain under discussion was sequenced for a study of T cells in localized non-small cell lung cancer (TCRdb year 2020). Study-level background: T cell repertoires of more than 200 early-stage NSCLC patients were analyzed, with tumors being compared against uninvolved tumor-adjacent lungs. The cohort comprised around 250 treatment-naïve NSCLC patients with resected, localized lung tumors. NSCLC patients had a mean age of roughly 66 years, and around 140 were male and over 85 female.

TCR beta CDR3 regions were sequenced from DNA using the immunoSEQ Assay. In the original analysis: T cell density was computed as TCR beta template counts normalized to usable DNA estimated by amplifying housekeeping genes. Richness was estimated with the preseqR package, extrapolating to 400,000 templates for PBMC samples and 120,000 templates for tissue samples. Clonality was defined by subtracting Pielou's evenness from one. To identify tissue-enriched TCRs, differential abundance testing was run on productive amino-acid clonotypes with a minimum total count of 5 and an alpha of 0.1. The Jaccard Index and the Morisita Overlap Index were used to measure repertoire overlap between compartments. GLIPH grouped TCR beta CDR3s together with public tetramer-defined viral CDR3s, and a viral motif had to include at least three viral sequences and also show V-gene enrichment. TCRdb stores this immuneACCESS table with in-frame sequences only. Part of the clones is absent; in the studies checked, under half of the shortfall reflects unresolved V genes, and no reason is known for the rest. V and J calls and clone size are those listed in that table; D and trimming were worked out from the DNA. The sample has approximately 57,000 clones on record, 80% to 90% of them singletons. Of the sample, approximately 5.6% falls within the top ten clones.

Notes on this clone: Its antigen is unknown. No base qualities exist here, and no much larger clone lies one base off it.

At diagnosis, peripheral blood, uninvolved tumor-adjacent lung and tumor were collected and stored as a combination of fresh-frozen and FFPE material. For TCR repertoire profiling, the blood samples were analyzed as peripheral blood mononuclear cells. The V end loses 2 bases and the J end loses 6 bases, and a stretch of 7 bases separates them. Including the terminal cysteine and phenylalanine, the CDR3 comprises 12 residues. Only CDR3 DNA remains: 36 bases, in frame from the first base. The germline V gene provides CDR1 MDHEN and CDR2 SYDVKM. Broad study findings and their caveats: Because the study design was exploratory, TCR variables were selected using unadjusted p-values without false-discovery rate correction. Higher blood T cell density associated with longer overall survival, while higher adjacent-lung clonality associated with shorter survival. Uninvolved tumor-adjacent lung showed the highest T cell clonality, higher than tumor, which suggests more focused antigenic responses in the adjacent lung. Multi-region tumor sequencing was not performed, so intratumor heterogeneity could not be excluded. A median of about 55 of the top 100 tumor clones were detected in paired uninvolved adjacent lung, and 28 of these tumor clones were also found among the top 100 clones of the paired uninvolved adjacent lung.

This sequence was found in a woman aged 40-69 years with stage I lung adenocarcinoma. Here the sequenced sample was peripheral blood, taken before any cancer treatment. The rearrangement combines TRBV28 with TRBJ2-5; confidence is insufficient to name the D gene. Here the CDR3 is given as CASSLGVQTQYF. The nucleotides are TGTGCCAGCAGTTTAGGGGTACAGACCCAGTACTTC.